The T cell receptor (beta chain) under discussion was sequenced for a study of tumor T cells in aggressive B-cell lymphoma. Profiling relied on immunoSEQ multiplex PCR, and the TCRdb table lists in-frame clones only, not all of them. This sample carries fewer than 6,500 clones, 85% to 95% of them seen once, and the ten largest clones take 3% to 4.5%. The length of the CDR3 is 12 residues. Trimming at V came to 9 bases and at J to 6 bases, leaving 3 bases not matched to a gene. Germline values: CDR1 SNHLY, CDR2 FYNNEI. Specimen: tumor tissue. The receptor comes from an adult with diffuse large B cell lymphoma. The chain is built from TRBV2 and TRBJ1-5; TRBD1 aligns across 9 bases. DNA of the CDR3: TGTGCCAGTGGGGGACAGGGTCAGCCCCAGCATTTT. It is translated as CASGGQGQPQHF. Based on the CDR3 plus reference TRBV2 and TRBJ1-5, the full variable domain is EPEVTQTPSHQVTQMGQEVILRCVPISNHLYFYWYRQILGQKVEFLVSFYNNEISEKSEIFDDQFSVERPDGSNFTLKIRSTKLEDSAMYFCASGGQGQPQHFGDGTRLSIL.